A selection of T cell receptor beta chains follows, all from one sample in a study of blood T cell repertoires in COVID-19. Assay: immunoSEQ multiplex PCR; the TCRdb copy retains only in-frame clones and omits some. The sample carries under 350,000 clones, approximately 83% recorded once. Material for sequencing was PBMCs or T cells enriched from blood (not recorded which). The origin of the receptors is a woman between 40 and 55 years old with acute COVID-19. Each CDR3 is given with its conserved first and last residue. Each record gives: CDR3 DNA, CDR3 protein, V gene, J gene, clone size, D gene. The D gene is left open where the match is weak. Clone size, where shown, is once, few, many, or a class for clones that have expanded.

TGTGCCACCAGTGAAGCAATTCGGACTAGCGGGGGCGTTGGGCAGTTCTTC,CATSEAIRTSGGVGQFF,TRBV24-1,TRBJ2-1,few,TRBD2
TGTGCCATCAGTGCGGATAAGCTAGCGGCCTACGAGCAGTACTTC,CAISADKLAAYEQYF,TRBV10-3,TRBJ2-7,-,TRBD2
TGTGCCAGCAGCTTTTCTTCCGGGGAGCTGTTTTTT,CASSFSSGELFF,TRBV11-2,TRBJ2-2,-,-
TGTGCCAGCAGCTCCACAATCTACAGGGCCGTCGGGGGCTACACCTTC,CASSSTIYRAVGGYTF,TRBV7-9,TRBJ1-2,-,-
TGTGCCAGCAGCTCCCGGGGGGGGTTGAATGAGCAGTTCTTC,CASSSRGGLNEQFF,TRBV7-2,TRBJ2-1,-,TRBD2
TGTGCCAGCAGCCAAGAAAATCTGGAGGGTCGGGACACAGATACGCAGTATTTT,CASSQENLEGRDTDTQYF,TRBV3-1/TRBV3-2,TRBJ2-3,-,-
TGTGCCAGCAGCTTAGTCTCCCTAGCGGGGGGGCCTACAGATACGCAGTATTTT,CASSLVSLAGGPTDTQYF,TRBV7-2,TRBJ2-3,-,TRBD2
TGTGCCAGCAGTTACTTGGGGTCCAGGGCCTACGAGCAGTACTTC,CASSYLGSRAYEQYF,TRBV6-2/TRBV6-3,TRBJ2-7,-,-
TGTGCCAGCAGTCGCCCGACAGGGGGCTCCTACGAGCAGTACTTC,CASSRPTGGSYEQYF,TRBV28,TRBJ2-7,-,TRBD1
TGTGCCAGCAGCCAAGGCGGCTCACCCCTCCACTTT,CASSQGGSPLHF,TRBV12-3/TRBV12-4,TRBJ1-6,-,-
TGTGCCAGCAGTACCACAGGGCCCAACACCGGGGAGCTGTTTTTT,CASSTTGPNTGELFF,TRBV27,TRBJ2-2,few,-
TGTGCCAGCAGCCAGCAACACGTCTCTGGAAACACCATATATTTT,CASSQQHVSGNTIYF,TRBV4-2,TRBJ1-3,-,-
TGTGCCAGCAGCCCCCCCGGGACAGGGGCCACAGATACGCAGTATTTT,CASSPPGTGATDTQYF,TRBV5-4,TRBJ2-3,-,TRBD1
TGTGCCAGCAGCCGATCCGGGGGCTACACCTTC,CASSRSGGYTF,TRBV7-2,TRBJ1-2,-,-
TGTGCCAGCAGTGCCGGAACAGTGGTCCCTAGCACAGATACGCAGTATTTT,CASSAGTVVPSTDTQYF,TRBV2,TRBJ2-3,once,-
TGTGCCAGCAGTGTAACGAGCGGAAAACTGTTTTTT,CASSVTSGKLFF,TRBV2,TRBJ1-4,-,-
TGTGCCACCAGCAGAGATCGTGGGACTTATGCCTACGAGCAGTACTTC,CATSRDRGTYAYEQYF,TRBV15,TRBJ2-7,-,-
TGTGCCAGCAGCTTGGACCCTAGCGGGGCCTTTGAGCAGTTCTTC,CASSLDPSGAFEQFF,TRBV5-8,TRBJ2-1,-,TRBD2
TGTGCCAGCAGCGCCCAAATGGTAGGGACTTTCTCGTTCTTC,CASSAQMVGTFSFF,TRBV21-1,TRBJ2-1,-,-
TGTGCCAGCAGCCCCCGGGGGGACACTGAAGCTTTCTTT,CASSPRGDTEAFF,TRBV9,TRBJ1-1,-,-
TGTGCCAGCAGCCAAGTGGTGGATACTCGGCTAGCGGGAGGGAGAAATACGCAGTATTTT,CASSQVVDTRLAGGRNTQYF,TRBV3-1/TRBV3-2,TRBJ2-3,-,TRBD2
TGTGCCATCAGTGACAGGAAGAATTTTGCAACTAATGAAAAACTGTTTTTT,CAISDRKNFATNEKLFF,TRBV10-3,TRBJ1-4,-,-
TGCGCCAGCAGCCAAAAAACCGGTAAGGAGTTGAGGGCAACCAACTTGAACACTGAAGCTTTCTTT,CASSQKTGKELRATNLNTEAFF,TRBV4-1,TRBJ1-1,-,-
TGTGCCAGCAACACCCTGTGGTCTGACGAGCAGTACTTC,CASNTLWSDEQYF,TRBV12-3/TRBV12-4,TRBJ2-7,-,-
TGTGCCAGCAGTGAAGTATTAACAAGGTGGTTGACTAGCCTGGGAGAGACCCAGTACTTC,CASSEVLTRWLTSLGETQYF,TRBV2,TRBJ2-5,-,TRBD2